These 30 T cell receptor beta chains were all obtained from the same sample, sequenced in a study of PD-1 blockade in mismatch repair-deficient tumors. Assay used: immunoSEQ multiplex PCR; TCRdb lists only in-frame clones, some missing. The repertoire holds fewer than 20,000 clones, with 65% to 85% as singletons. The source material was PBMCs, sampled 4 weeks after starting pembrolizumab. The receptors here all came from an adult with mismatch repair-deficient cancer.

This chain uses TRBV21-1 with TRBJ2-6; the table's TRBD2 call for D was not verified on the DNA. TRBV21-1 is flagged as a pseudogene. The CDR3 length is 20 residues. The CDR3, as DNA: TGTGCCAGCAGCAAAGTAGTAGCGGGAGGCCGCAGCTCTGGGGCCAACGTCCTGACTTTC. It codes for CASSKVVAGGRSSGANVLTF.

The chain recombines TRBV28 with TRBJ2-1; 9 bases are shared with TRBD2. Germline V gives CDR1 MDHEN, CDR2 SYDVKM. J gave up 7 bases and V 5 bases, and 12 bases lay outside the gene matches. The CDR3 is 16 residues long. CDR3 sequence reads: CASSLGAGGPWNEQFF. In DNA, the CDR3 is TGTGCCAGCAGTCTAGGGGCGGGAGGGCCGTGGAATGAGCAGTTCTTC. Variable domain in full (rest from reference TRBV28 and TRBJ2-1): DVKVTQSSRYLVKRTGEKVFLECVQDMDHENMFWYRQDPGLGLRLIYFSYDVKMKEKGDIPEGYSVSREKKERFSLILESASTNQTSMYLCASSLGAGGPWNEQFFGPGTRLTVL.

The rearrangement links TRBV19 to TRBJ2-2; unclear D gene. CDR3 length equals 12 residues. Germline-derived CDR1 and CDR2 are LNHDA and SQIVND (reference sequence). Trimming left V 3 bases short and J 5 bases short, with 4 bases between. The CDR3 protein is CASSMRTGELFF. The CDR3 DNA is TGTGCCAGTAGTATGAGAACCGGGGAGCTGTTTTTT.

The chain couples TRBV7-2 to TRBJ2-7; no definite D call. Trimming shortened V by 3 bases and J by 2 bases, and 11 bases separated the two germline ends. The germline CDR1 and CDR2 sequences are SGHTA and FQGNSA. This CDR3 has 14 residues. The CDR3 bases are TGTGCCAGCAGCTTTGGCGGAAGCCCCTACGAGCAGTACTTC. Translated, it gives CASSFGGSPYEQYF.

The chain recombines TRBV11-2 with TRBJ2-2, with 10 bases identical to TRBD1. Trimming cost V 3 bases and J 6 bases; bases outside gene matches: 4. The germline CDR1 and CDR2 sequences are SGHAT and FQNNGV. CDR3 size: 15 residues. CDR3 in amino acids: CASSFDRGPAGELFF. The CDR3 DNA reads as TGTGCCAGCAGCTTTGACAGGGGGCCTGCCGGGGAGCTGTTTTTT.

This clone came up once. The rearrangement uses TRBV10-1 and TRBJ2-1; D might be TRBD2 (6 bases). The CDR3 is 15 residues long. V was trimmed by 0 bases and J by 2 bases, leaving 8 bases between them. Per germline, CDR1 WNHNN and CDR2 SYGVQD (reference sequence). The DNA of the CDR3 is TGCGCCAGCAGTGAGTCTACGGGAGCCTACAATGAGCAGTTCTTC. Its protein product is CASSESTGAYNEQFF.

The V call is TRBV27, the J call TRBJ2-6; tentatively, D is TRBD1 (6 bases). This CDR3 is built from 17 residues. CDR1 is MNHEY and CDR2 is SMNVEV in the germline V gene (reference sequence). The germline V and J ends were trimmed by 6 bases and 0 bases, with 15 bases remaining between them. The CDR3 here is CASRAWTASSGANVLTF. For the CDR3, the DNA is TGTGCCAGCAGGGCCTGGACAGCTAGCTCTGGGGCCAACGTCCTGACTTTC.

This CDR3 reads CAIPPGRSSPEQYF. The DNA of the CDR3 is TGTGCCATCCCTCCGGGGAGGTCCTCTCCCGAGCAGTACTTC. The V and J genes are TRBV11-3 and TRBJ2-7; weak D call: TRBD2 (6 bases). The CDR3 contains 14 residues. Germline CDR1 is SGHNT and CDR2 is YENEEA. Trimming cost V 10 bases and J 6 bases, with 22 bases left between them.

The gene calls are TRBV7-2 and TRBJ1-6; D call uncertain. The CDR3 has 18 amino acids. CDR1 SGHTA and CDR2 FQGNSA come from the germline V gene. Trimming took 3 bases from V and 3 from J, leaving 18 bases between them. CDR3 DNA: TGTGCCAGCAGCTTGCTTCGCGGCAGTGATAACTATAATTCACCCCTCCACTTT. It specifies CASSLLRGSDNYNSPLHF.

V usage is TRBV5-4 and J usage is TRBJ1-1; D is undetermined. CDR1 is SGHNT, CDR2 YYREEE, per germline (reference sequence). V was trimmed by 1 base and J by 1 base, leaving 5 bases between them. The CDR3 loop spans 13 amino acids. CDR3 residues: CASSLTGNTEAFF. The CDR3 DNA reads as TGTGCCAGCAGCTTGACGGGGAACACTGAAGCTTTCTTT.

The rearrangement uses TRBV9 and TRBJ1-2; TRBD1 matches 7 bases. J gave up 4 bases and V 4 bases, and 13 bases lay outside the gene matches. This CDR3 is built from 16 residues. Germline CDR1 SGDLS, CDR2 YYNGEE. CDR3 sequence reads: CASSPNPGTAIYGYTF. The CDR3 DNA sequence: TGTGCCAGCAGCCCCAACCCGGGGACAGCTATCTATGGCTACACCTTC.

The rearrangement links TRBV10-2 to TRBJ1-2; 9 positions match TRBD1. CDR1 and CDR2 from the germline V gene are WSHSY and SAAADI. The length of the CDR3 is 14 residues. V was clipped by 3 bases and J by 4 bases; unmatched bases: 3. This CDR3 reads CASSDTGGGYGYTF. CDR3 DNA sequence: TGCGCCAGCAGTGATACAGGGGGCGGCTATGGCTACACCTTC.

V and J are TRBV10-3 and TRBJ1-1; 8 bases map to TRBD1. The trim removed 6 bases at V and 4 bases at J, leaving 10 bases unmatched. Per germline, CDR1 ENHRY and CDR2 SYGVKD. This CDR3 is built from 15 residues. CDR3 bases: TGTGCCATCAGACTTTCACAGGGGGTCCTCACTGAAGCTTTCTTT. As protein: CAIRLSQGVLTEAFF.

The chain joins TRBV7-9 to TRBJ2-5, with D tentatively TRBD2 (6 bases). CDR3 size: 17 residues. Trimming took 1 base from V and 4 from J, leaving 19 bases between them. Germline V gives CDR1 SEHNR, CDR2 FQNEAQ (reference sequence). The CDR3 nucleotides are TGTGCCAGCAGCTTAGGGTCGGTGGTGAAGGGAGGAGAGACCCAGTACTTC. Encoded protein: CASSLGSVVKGGETQYF.

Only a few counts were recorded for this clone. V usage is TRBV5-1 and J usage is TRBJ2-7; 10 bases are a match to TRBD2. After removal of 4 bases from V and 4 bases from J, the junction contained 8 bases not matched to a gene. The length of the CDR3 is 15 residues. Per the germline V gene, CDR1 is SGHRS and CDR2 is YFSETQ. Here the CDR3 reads CASSPRTSGGYEQYF. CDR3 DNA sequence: TGCGCCAGCAGCCCCCGGACTAGCGGCGGATACGAGCAGTACTTC.

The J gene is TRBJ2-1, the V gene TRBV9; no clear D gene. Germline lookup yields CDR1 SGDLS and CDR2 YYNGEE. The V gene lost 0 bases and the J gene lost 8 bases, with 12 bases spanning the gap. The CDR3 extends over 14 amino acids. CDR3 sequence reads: CASSVVPSLDEQFF. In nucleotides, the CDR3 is TGTGCCAGCAGCGTAGTCCCCTCCCTTGATGAGCAGTTCTTC.

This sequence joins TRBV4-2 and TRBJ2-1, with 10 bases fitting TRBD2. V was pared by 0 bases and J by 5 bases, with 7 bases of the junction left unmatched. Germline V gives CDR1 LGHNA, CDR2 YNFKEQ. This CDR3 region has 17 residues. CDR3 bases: TGTGCCAGCAGCCAAGATGGGACTAGCGATAGCGACAATGAGCAGTTCTTC. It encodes CASSQDGTSDSDNEQFF.

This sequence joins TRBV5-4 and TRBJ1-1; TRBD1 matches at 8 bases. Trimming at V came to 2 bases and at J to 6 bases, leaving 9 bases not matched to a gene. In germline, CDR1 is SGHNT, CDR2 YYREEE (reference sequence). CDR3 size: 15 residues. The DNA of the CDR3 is TGTGCCAGCAGCTTACCGCGACAGGGGTCGGCTGAAGCTTTCTTT. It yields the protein CASSLPRQGSAEAFF.

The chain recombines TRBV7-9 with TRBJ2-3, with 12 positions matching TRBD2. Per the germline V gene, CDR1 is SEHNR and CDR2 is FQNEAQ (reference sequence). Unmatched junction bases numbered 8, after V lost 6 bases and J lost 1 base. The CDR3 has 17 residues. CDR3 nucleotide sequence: TGTGCCAGCAGAGCCCGGACTAGCGGGACAGGCACAGATACGCAGTATTTT. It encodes CASRARTSGTGTDTQYF.

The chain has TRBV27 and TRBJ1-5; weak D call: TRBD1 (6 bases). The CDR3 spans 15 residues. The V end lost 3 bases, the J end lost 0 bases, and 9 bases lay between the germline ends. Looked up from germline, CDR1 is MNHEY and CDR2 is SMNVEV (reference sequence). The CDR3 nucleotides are TGTGCCAGCAGTTTGGACAGAGCTAGCAATCAGCCCCAGCATTTT. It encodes CASSLDRASNQPQHF.

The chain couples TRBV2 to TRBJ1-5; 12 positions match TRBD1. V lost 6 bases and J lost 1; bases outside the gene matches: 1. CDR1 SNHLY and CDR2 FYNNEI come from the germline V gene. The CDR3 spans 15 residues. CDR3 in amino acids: CASRGQGASNQPQHF. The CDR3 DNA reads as TGTGCCAGCAGGGGACAGGGGGCCAGCAATCAGCCCCAGCATTTT.

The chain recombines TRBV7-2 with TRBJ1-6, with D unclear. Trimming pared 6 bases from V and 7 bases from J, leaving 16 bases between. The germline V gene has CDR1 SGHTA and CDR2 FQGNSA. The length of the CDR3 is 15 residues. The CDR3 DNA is TGTGCCAGCAGTTACAAACGGAGCCCAAATTCACCCCTCCACTTT. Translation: CASSYKRSPNSPLHF.

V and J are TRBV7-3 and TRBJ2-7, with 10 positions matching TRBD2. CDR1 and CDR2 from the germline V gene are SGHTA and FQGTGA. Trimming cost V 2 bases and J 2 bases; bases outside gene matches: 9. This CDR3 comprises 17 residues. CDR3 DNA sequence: TGTGCCAGCAGCTTAGGGCCAGCGGGAGGGTCGGCCTACGAGCAGTACTTC. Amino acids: CASSLGPAGGSAYEQYF.

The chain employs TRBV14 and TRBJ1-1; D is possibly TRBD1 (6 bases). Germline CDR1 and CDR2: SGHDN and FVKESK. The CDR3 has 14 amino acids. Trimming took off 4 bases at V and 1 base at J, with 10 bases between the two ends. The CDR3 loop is CASSRPGQNTEAFF. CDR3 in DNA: TGTGCCAGCAGCCGACCGGGACAGAACACTGAAGCTTTCTTT.

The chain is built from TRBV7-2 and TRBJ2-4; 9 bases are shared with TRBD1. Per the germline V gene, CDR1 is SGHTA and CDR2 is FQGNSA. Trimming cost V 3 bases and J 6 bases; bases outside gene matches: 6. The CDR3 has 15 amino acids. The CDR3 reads CASSFIGTGLNIQYF. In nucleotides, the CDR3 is TGTGCCAGCAGCTTTATTGGGACAGGGCTAAACATTCAGTACTTC.

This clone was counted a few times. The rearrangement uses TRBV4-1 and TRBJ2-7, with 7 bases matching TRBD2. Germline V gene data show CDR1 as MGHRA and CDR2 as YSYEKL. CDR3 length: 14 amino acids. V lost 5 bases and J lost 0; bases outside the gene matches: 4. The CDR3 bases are TGCGCCAGCAGCGGGGAGGGGAGCTCCTACGAGCAGTACTTC. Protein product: CASSGEGSSYEQYF.

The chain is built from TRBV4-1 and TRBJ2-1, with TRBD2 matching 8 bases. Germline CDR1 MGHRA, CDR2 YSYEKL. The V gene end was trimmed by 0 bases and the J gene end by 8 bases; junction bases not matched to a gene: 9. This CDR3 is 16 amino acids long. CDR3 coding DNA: TGCGCCAGCAGCCAAGATGTTAGCGGGATCGGGGATGAGCAGTTCTTC. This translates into CASSQDVSGIGDEQFF.

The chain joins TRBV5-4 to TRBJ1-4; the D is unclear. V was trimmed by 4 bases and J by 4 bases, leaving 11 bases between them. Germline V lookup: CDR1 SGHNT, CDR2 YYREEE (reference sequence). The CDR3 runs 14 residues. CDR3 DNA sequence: TGTGCCAGCAGCGTGGGCCCGGGTAATGAAAAACTGTTTTTT. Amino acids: CASSVGPGNEKLFF.

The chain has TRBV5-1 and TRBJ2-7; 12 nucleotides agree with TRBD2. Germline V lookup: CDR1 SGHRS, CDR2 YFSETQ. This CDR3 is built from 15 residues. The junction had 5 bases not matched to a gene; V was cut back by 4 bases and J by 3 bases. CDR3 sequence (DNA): TGCGCCAGCAGCCTCCGACTAGCGGGAGACTACGAGCAGTACTTC. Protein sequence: CASSLRLAGDYEQYF. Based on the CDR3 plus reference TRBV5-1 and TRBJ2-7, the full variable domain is KAGVTQTPRYLIKTRGQQVTLSCSPISGHRSVSWYQQTPGQGLQFLFEYFSETQRNKGNFPGRFSGRQFSNSRSEMNVSTLELGDSALYLCASSLRLAGDYEQYFGPGTRLTVT.

The CDR3 nucleotides read TGTGCCAGCAGAGAGACTGGTATCAATGAGCAGTTCTTC. This gives the protein CASRETGINEQFF. This chain links TRBV6-1 with TRBJ2-1, with D uncertain. The V end lost 6 bases, the J end lost 6 bases, and 12 bases lay between the germline ends. CDR1 is MNHNS, CDR2 SASEGT, per germline. There are 13 residues in the CDR3.